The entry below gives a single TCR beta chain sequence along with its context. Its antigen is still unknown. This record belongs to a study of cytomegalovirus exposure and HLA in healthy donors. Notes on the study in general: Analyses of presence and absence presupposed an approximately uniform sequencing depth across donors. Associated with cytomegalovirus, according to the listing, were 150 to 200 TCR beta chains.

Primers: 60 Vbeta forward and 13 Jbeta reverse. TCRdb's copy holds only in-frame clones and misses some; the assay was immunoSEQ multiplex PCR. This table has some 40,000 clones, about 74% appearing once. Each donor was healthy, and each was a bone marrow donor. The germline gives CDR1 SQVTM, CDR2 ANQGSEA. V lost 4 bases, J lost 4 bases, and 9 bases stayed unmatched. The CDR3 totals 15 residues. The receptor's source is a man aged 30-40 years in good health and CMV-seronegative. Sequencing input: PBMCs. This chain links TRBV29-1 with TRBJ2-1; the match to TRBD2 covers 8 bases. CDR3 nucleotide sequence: TGCAGCGTTGGGGGGCGGGGGGCGCGTTACAATGAGCAGTTCTTC. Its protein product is CSVGGRGARYNEQFF.